This T cell receptor beta chain originates from a study of TIL therapy for anti-PD-1-resistant metastatic lung cancer. Study-wide context: Most patients had lung adenocarcinoma. Tumors carried a median roughly 1.5 non-synonymous mutations per megabase.

Documented time point: pre-treatment sample, taken before nivolumab and TIL therapy. Patients were adults with stage 4 NSCLC. This was the immunoSEQ v3 assay. Produced via immunoSEQ multiplex PCR; TCRdb's table is partial and in-frame only. This sample has under 55,000 clones, with 65% to 80% found just once. Study results and caveats: Treatment-naive, never-smoker and oncogene-addicted patients were overrepresented in this highly selected cohort.

The V and J ends lost 4 bases and 5 bases respectively, with 8 bases between them. CDR3 size: 12 residues. In germline, CDR1 is SGHTA, CDR2 FQGNSA. Comment on this clone: The antigen is unknown.

The sample here was blood, taken at baseline. V and J are TRBV7-2 and TRBJ1-1; no clear D. This clonotype was obtained from a woman aged 30 to 85 with non-small cell lung cancer. CDR3 sequence reads: CASSYQETEAFF. The CDR3 DNA reads TGTGCCAGCAGCTACCAAGAAACTGAAGCTTTCTTT.